This T cell receptor beta chain appears in the sequencing data of a study of shared clonotypes between healthy human individuals. The study's findings and limits: Few donors restricted represented genetic and exposure-history diversity.

Using immunoSEQ multiplex PCR, the repertoire was profiled, and TCRdb retains in-frame clones only, with some absent. The sample lists around 240,000 clones, about 69% occurring once. For this clone: As yet, its antigen is unknown.

Trimming removed 2 bases from V and 6 bases from J, with 12 bases in between. The CDR3 has 14 residues. Germline values: CDR1 MNHEY, CDR2 SVGAGI. This clonotype was obtained from a man aged 25 to 40 in good health. Specimen: memory CD4+ T cells sorted from blood. Noted subset: CD45RA-negative fraction. The chain is built from TRBV6-5 and TRBJ2-3; either TRBD1 or TRBD2 may fit D (5 bases each). Written as DNA, the CDR3 is TGTGCCAGCAGTTACGAGCCCGGGGCCGATACGCAGTATTTT. It translates to CASSYEPGADTQYF.